Listed below are T cell receptor beta chains from one sample, sequenced in a study of blood T cell repertoires in COVID-19. The method was immunoSEQ multiplex PCR; TCRdb's version includes in-frame clones alone and lacks a portion of them. The table shows roughly 230,000 clones, with approximately 86% occurring only once. Sequencing was done on a sample of peripheral blood. These receptors all come from a woman aged 80 or over with acute or convalescent COVID-19. Each CDR3 is given with its conserved first and last residue. Each record gives: clone size, D gene, V gene, J gene, CDR3 protein, CDR3 DNA. A D gene is named only where the DNA matches it firmly. Rows give clone size only sometimes, using once, few, many, or a class for an expanded clone.

abundance: -; d_gene: -; v_gene: TRBV27; j_gene: TRBJ2-5; CDR3aa: CASSPRLEETQYF; CDR3nt: TGTGCCAGCAGCCCTCGACTTGAAGAGACCCAGTACTTC
abundance: few; d_gene: -; v_gene: TRBV7-2; j_gene: TRBJ1-2; CDR3aa: CASSSGRRDFNYGYTF; CDR3nt: TGTGCCAGCAGCTCAGGGCGCAGGGACTTTAACTATGGCTACACCTTC
abundance: once; d_gene: TRBD1; v_gene: TRBV7-2; j_gene: TRBJ2-4; CDR3aa: CASSSGQGAAKNIQYF; CDR3nt: TGTGCCAGCAGCTCGGGACAGGGGGCGGCCAAAAACATTCAGTACTTC
abundance: -; d_gene: TRBD1; v_gene: TRBV5-1; j_gene: TRBJ2-7; CDR3aa: CASSPGTGFDEQYF; CDR3nt: TGCGCCAGCAGCCCCGGGACAGGGTTCGACGAGCAGTACTTC
abundance: -; d_gene: TRBD1; v_gene: TRBV7-3; j_gene: TRBJ2-1; CDR3aa: CASSLPSGQPFLNNEQFF; CDR3nt: TGTGCCAGCAGCTTGCCCTCGGGACAGCCCTTTCTTAACAATGAGCAGTTCTTC
abundance: -; d_gene: TRBD1; v_gene: TRBV18; j_gene: TRBJ1-6; CDR3aa: CASTNTALRTGVYPHF; CDR3nt: TGTGCCAGCACGAACACGGCTTTGAGGACAGGGGTTTACCCCCACTTT
abundance: -; d_gene: -; v_gene: TRBV5-1; j_gene: TRBJ1-5; CDR3aa: CASSLAGGDNQPQHF; CDR3nt: TGCGCCAGCAGCTTGGCGGGGGGGGACAATCAGCCCCAGCATTTT
abundance: -; d_gene: -; v_gene: TRBV12-3/TRBV12-4; j_gene: TRBJ2-1; CDR3aa: CASSRDRDNEQFF; CDR3nt: TGTGCCAGCAGCCGGGATAGGGACAATGAGCAGTTCTTC
abundance: -; d_gene: -; v_gene: TRBV6-2/TRBV6-3; j_gene: TRBJ1-2; CDR3aa: CASSTRGSVYGYTF; CDR3nt: TGTGCCAGCAGTACCCGGGGATCCGTCTATGGCTACACCTTC
abundance: few; d_gene: TRBD1; v_gene: TRBV6-6; j_gene: TRBJ1-4; CDR3aa: CASSPQLTGTGGIGLFF; CDR3nt: TGTGCCAGCAGTCCCCAATTGACCGGGACAGGGGGCATAGGGCTGTTTTTT
abundance: -; d_gene: TRBD1; v_gene: TRBV3-1/TRBV3-2; j_gene: TRBJ1-2; CDR3aa: CASSQGLAGGNYGYTF; CDR3nt: TGTGCCAGCAGCCAAGGTTTGGCAGGGGGTAACTATGGCTACACCTTC
abundance: -; d_gene: -; v_gene: TRBV6-5; j_gene: TRBJ1-2; CDR3aa: CASSFGGYKGYGYTF; CDR3nt: TGTGCCAGCAGCTTCGGAGGGTACAAGGGGTATGGCTACACCTTC
abundance: once; d_gene: -; v_gene: TRBV24-1; j_gene: TRBJ1-3; CDR3aa: CATSDPGNTIYF; CDR3nt: TGTGCCACCAGTGATCCGGGAAACACCATATATTTT
abundance: -; d_gene: -; v_gene: TRBV12-3/TRBV12-4; j_gene: TRBJ1-1; CDR3aa: CASSLLQNTEAFF; CDR3nt: TGTGCCAGCAGTTTGTTACAGAACACTGAAGCTTTCTTT
abundance: -; d_gene: -; v_gene: TRBV19; j_gene: TRBJ1-6; CDR3aa: CASSMGATNSPLHF; CDR3nt: TGTGCCAGTAGTATGGGGGCTACTAATTCACCCCTCCACTTT
abundance: -; d_gene: -; v_gene: TRBV5-1; j_gene: TRBJ2-1; CDR3aa: CASSLTTGNNEQFF; CDR3nt: TGCGCCAGCAGCCTAACAACAGGGAACAATGAGCAGTTCTTC
abundance: -; d_gene: -; v_gene: TRBV7-8; j_gene: TRBJ1-3; CDR3aa: CASSQQPSSGNTIYF; CDR3nt: TGTGCCAGCAGCCAACAGCCTTCCTCTGGAAACACCATATATTTT
abundance: -; d_gene: -; v_gene: TRBV27; j_gene: TRBJ2-5; CDR3aa: CASRFSRTGETQYF; CDR3nt: TGTGCCAGCAGGTTTAGCCGAACGGGGGAGACCCAGTACTTC
abundance: -; d_gene: -; v_gene: TRBV4-1; j_gene: TRBJ1-3; CDR3aa: CASSQDMGSSSGNSGNTIYF; CDR3nt: TGCGCCAGCAGCCAAGATATGGGCAGTTCTTCAGGCAACTCTGGAAACACCATATATTTT
abundance: -; d_gene: TRBD1; v_gene: TRBV4-2; j_gene: TRBJ1-4; CDR3aa: CASSQTGTANEKLFF; CDR3nt: TGTGCCAGCAGCCAAACCGGGACAGCTAATGAAAAACTGTTTTTT
abundance: -; d_gene: -; v_gene: TRBV2; j_gene: TRBJ2-7; CDR3aa: CASSMAGHPYEQYF; CDR3nt: TGTGCCAGCTCGATGGCGGGGCACCCTTACGAGCAGTACTTC
abundance: -; d_gene: -; v_gene: TRBV7-8; j_gene: TRBJ1-3; CDR3aa: CASSPTRVSGNTIYF; CDR3nt: TGTGCCAGCAGCCCGACGCGGGTCTCTGGAAACACCATATATTTT
abundance: -; d_gene: TRBD1; v_gene: TRBV19; j_gene: TRBJ1-5; CDR3aa: CASSIMVGQGSNQPQHF; CDR3nt: TGTGCCAGTAGTATTATGGTGGGACAGGGTAGCAATCAGCCCCAGCATTTT
abundance: -; d_gene: TRBD1; v_gene: TRBV2; j_gene: TRBJ1-1; CDR3aa: CASSSTGGGTEAFF; CDR3nt: TGTGCCAGCAGTTCGACAGGGGGCGGCACTGAAGCTTTCTTT
abundance: -; d_gene: -; v_gene: TRBV3-1/TRBV3-2; j_gene: TRBJ1-3; CDR3aa: CASSPSYGSGNTIYF; CDR3nt: TGTGCCAGCAGCCCCAGTTATGGCTCTGGAAACACCATATATTTT
abundance: -; d_gene: -; v_gene: TRBV10-3; j_gene: TRBJ2-6; CDR3aa: CAISDSAGANVLTF; CDR3nt: TGTGCCATCAGCGACAGCGCTGGGGCCAACGTCCTGACTTTC
abundance: -; d_gene: TRBD1; v_gene: TRBV27; j_gene: TRBJ1-4; CDR3aa: CASSRTGGNKKLFF; CDR3nt: TGTGCCAGCAGCCGAACAGGGGGCAATAAAAAACTGTTTTTT
abundance: -; d_gene: -; v_gene: TRBV7-9; j_gene: TRBJ1-6; CDR3aa: CASSLEAGGAYNSPLHF; CDR3nt: TGTGCCAGCAGCTTGGAGGCGGGAGGTGCCTATAATTCACCCCTCCACTTT
abundance: -; d_gene: -; v_gene: TRBV11-2; j_gene: TRBJ1-2; CDR3aa: CASSLDPQGQIGYTF; CDR3nt: TGTGCCAGCAGCTTAGACCCCCAGGGCCAGATTGGCTACACCTTC
abundance: -; d_gene: TRBD2; v_gene: TRBV25-1; j_gene: TRBJ2-1; CDR3aa: CASRLAGGDEQFF; CDR3nt: TGTGCCAGCAGGCTAGCGGGGGGCGATGAGCAGTTCTTC
abundance: -; d_gene: -; v_gene: TRBV7-9; j_gene: TRBJ1-2; CDR3aa: CASSLAGEGGYTF; CDR3nt: TGTGCCAGCAGCCTAGCGGGGGAGGGTGGCTACACCTTC
abundance: -; d_gene: -; v_gene: TRBV3-1/TRBV3-2; j_gene: TRBJ1-4; CDR3aa: CASSPRGTGTNEKLFF; CDR3nt: TGTGCCAGCAGCCCCCGCGGTACAGGCACAAATGAAAAACTGTTTTTT
abundance: -; d_gene: -; v_gene: TRBV10-2; j_gene: TRBJ1-6; CDR3aa: CASSAEVYNSPLHF; CDR3nt: TGCGCCAGCAGTGCAGAAGTCTATAATTCACCCCTCCACTTT
abundance: -; d_gene: -; v_gene: TRBV3-1/TRBV3-2; j_gene: TRBJ1-1; CDR3aa: CASSLRQGNTEAFF; CDR3nt: TGTGCCAGCAGCCTACGTCAGGGGAACACTGAAGCTTTCTTT
abundance: -; d_gene: TRBD2; v_gene: TRBV11-1; j_gene: TRBJ2-2; CDR3aa: CASSLGGIRNTGELFF; CDR3nt: TGTGCCAGCAGTCTCGGGGGGATAAGGAACACCGGGGAGCTGTTTTTT
abundance: -; d_gene: TRBD2; v_gene: TRBV2; j_gene: TRBJ2-7; CDR3aa: CASSLGLALVGQYF; CDR3nt: TGTGCCAGCAGCCTTGGACTAGCGCTGGTCGGGCAGTACTTC
abundance: -; d_gene: -; v_gene: TRBV6-5; j_gene: TRBJ1-4; CDR3aa: CASSYDLREKLFF; CDR3nt: TGTGCCAGCAGTTACGATCTTCGGGAAAAACTGTTTTTT
abundance: once; d_gene: -; v_gene: TRBV7-2; j_gene: TRBJ1-1; CDR3aa: CASSLQTANTEAFF; CDR3nt: TGTGCCAGCAGCTTACAAACTGCGAACACTGAAGCTTTCTTT
abundance: -; d_gene: -; v_gene: TRBV6-6; j_gene: TRBJ1-5; CDR3aa: CASSFDRSSSSQHF; CDR3nt: TGTGCCAGCAGTTTCGACAGGTCGTCTTCGTCCCAGCATTTT
abundance: -; d_gene: TRBD2; v_gene: TRBV5-4; j_gene: TRBJ2-7; CDR3aa: CASSPYQAGGSYEQYF; CDR3nt: TGTGCCAGCAGCCCGTACCAAGCGGGGGGTAGTTACGAGCAGTACTTC
abundance: -; d_gene: -; v_gene: TRBV3-1/TRBV3-2; j_gene: TRBJ1-1; CDR3aa: CASRRNTEAFF; CDR3nt: TGTGCCAGCAGGCGGAACACTGAAGCTTTCTTT
abundance: -; d_gene: -; v_gene: TRBV6-5; j_gene: TRBJ1-5; CDR3aa: CASIPNSNQPQHF; CDR3nt: TGTGCCAGCATCCCCAATAGCAATCAGCCCCAGCATTTT
abundance: once; d_gene: -; v_gene: TRBV7-8; j_gene: TRBJ1-5; CDR3aa: CASSPQGGQLDQPQHF; CDR3nt: TGTGCCAGCAGCCCCCAGGGAGGTCAGCTCGATCAGCCCCAGCATTTT
abundance: -; d_gene: TRBD1; v_gene: TRBV12-3/TRBV12-4; j_gene: TRBJ1-2; CDR3aa: CASSIAGQTGYTF; CDR3nt: TGTGCCAGCAGTATAGCGGGACAGACTGGCTACACCTTC
abundance: -; d_gene: TRBD1; v_gene: TRBV28; j_gene: TRBJ1-1; CDR3aa: CASINEQGSRAFF; CDR3nt: TGTGCCAGCATCAACGAACAGGGGTCCAGAGCTTTCTTT
abundance: -; d_gene: TRBD1; v_gene: TRBV9; j_gene: TRBJ1-4; CDR3aa: CASSVGLGFTGVGGEKLFF; CDR3nt: TGTGCCAGCAGCGTAGGACTCGGCTTTACAGGGGTGGGCGGTGAAAAACTGTTTTTT
abundance: -; d_gene: TRBD1; v_gene: TRBV11-3; j_gene: TRBJ1-1; CDR3aa: CASSPRTGSNTEAFF; CDR3nt: TGTGCCAGCAGCCCCCGGACAGGTTCGAACACTGAAGCTTTCTTT
abundance: -; d_gene: TRBD2; v_gene: TRBV7-9; j_gene: TRBJ2-7; CDR3aa: CASSYPGLVPYEQYF; CDR3nt: TGTGCCAGCAGCTACCCGGGACTAGTCCCCTACGAGCAGTACTTC
abundance: -; d_gene: -; v_gene: TRBV6-5; j_gene: TRBJ1-2; CDR3aa: CASSYSGVRNYGYTF; CDR3nt: TGTGCCAGCAGTTACTCTGGTGTCAGGAACTATGGCTACACCTTC
abundance: -; d_gene: TRBD1; v_gene: TRBV6-5; j_gene: TRBJ1-2; CDR3aa: CASRETGVAGYTF; CDR3nt: TGTGCCAGCAGAGAGACAGGGGTGGCTGGCTACACCTTC
abundance: -; d_gene: TRBD1; v_gene: TRBV29-1; j_gene: TRBJ1-2; CDR3aa: CSVGGTGTNYGYTF; CDR3nt: TGCAGCGTCGGAGGGACAGGAACCAACTATGGCTACACCTTC
abundance: -; d_gene: TRBD1; v_gene: TRBV6-1; j_gene: TRBJ1-3; CDR3aa: CASSEQGDTSGNTIYF; CDR3nt: TGTGCCAGCAGTGAACAGGGGGACACCTCTGGAAACACCATATATTTT
abundance: -; d_gene: -; v_gene: TRBV28; j_gene: TRBJ1-2; CDR3aa: CASGQNYGYTF; CDR3nt: TGTGCCAGCGGGCAAAACTATGGCTACACCTTC
abundance: -; d_gene: -; v_gene: TRBV12-3/TRBV12-4; j_gene: TRBJ2-7; CDR3aa: CASSLALYEQYF; CDR3nt: TGTGCCAGCAGTTTAGCCCTCTACGAGCAGTACTTC
abundance: -; d_gene: TRBD2; v_gene: TRBV7-8; j_gene: TRBJ2-1; CDR3aa: CASSSHLAGGSWTQSQFF; CDR3nt: TGTGCCAGCAGCTCCCACTTAGCGGGGGGTTCTTGGACGCAATCTCAGTTCTTC
abundance: -; d_gene: -; v_gene: TRBV29-1; j_gene: TRBJ1-5; CDR3aa: CSAGQSNQPQHF; CDR3nt: TGCAGCGCAGGACAGAGCAATCAGCCCCAGCATTTT
abundance: -; d_gene: -; v_gene: TRBV28; j_gene: TRBJ1-2; CDR3aa: CASSRHRSNYGYTF; CDR3nt: TGTGCCAGCAGCCGGCATCGGAGTAACTATGGCTACACCTTC
abundance: -; d_gene: -; v_gene: TRBV19; j_gene: TRBJ1-3; CDR3aa: CASRLTGSGNTIYF; CDR3nt: TGTGCCAGTAGGCTAACCGGCTCTGGAAACACCATATATTTT
abundance: once; d_gene: TRBD1; v_gene: TRBV2; j_gene: TRBJ2-4; CDR3aa: CASRGGTGAFAVQYF; CDR3nt: TGTGCCAGCAGGGGCGGGACAGGGGCCTTCGCAGTTCAGTACTTC